There are a few counts of the clone carrying this T cell receptor (beta chain). Construction of the TCRbeta library involved unique molecular identifiers. TCRdb re-analysed the PCR reads in MiXCR, keeping a single row per CDR3 protein. Of about 500,000 distinct CDR3 sequences in the sample, approximately 30% were seen once. The sample is drawn from a study of T-cell reconstitution after alpha-beta-depleted transplantation in children. CDR3 size: 19 residues. Trimming removed 0 bases from V and 7 bases from J; junction bases left unmatched: 11. CDR1 is SGHNT, CDR2 YYREEE, per germline (reference sequence).

The chain uses TRBV5-4 and TRBJ2-6, with 12 positions matching TRBD2. The sample consisted of PBMCs from the stem cell graft donor, taken from the stem cell graft. The clonotype was recovered from a human donor who donated a stem cell graft to a child with aplastic anemia. This CDR3 reads CASSLEASGRALSANVLTF. The CDR3 nucleotides read TGTGCCAGCAGCTTGGAAGCTAGCGGGAGGGCCCTATCAGCCAACGTCCTGACTTTC.